This is a list of T cell receptor beta chains from one sample in a study of cytomegalovirus exposure and HLA in healthy donors. Assay: immunoSEQ multiplex PCR; the TCRdb copy retains only in-frame clones and omits some. The sample holds 210,000 or so clones, more than 75% seen once. Sequenced sample: PBMCs. The receptors come from a man aged 30-40 years in good health and CMV-seronegative. CDR3s include the opening cysteine and the closing phenylalanine or tryptophan. The order of the fields is J gene, clone size, V gene, D gene, CDR3 DNA, CDR3 protein. The D gene is left open where the match is weak. Clone size is not always given. Where it is, it says once, few, many or a class for expanded clones.

TRBJ2-3 | once | TRBV6-5 | . | TGTGCCAGCAGTTACTCCCGGGGGATCGGCACAGATACGCAGTATTTT | CASSYSRGIGTDTQYF
TRBJ1-3 | few | TRBV6-5 | . | TGTGCCAGCATTCCCGGGGGTGCTGGAAACACCATATATTTT | CASIPGGAGNTIYF
TRBJ2-4 | . | TRBV6-1 | TRBD2 | TGTGCCAGCCTTAGAGGGAGCGGGATAAACATTCAGTACTTC | CASLRGSGINIQYF
TRBJ2-2 | . | TRBV19 | TRBD2 | TGTGCCAGTAGTATTAATTTACTAGCGGGAGGACCCACCGGGGAGCTGTTTTTT | CASSINLLAGGPTGELFF
TRBJ1-2 | . | TRBV19 | TRBD1 | TGTGCCAGTAGTGTGACAGGGGGCGGCTATGGCTACACCTTC | CASSVTGGGYGYTF
TRBJ1-2 | . | TRBV6-5 | . | TGTGCCAGCAGCAGATCCCCGAACTATGGCTACACCTTC | CASSRSPNYGYTF
TRBJ2-5 | . | TRBV5-1 | TRBD2 | TGCGCCAGCAGCGGGGGACTAGCGGGAGGAGGAGAGACCCAGTACTTC | CASSGGLAGGGETQYF
TRBJ1-1 | few | TRBV5-4 | . | TGTGCCAGCAGCGCGTATAAGAACACTGAAGCTTTCTTT | CASSAYKNTEAFF
TRBJ2-1 | few | TRBV5-4 | TRBD2 | TGTGCCAGCAGCTTAAGCGGGAGGGCTAAGGGTGAGCAGTTCTTC | CASSLSGRAKGEQFF
TRBJ2-3 | . | TRBV2 | TRBD2 | TGTGCCAGCAGCGACCTCCCGGGGACTAGCGGGAGATCTATCAGCACAGATACGCAGTATTTT | CASSDLPGTSGRSISTDTQYF
TRBJ1-1 | . | TRBV2 | . | TGTGCCAGCAGTATAGCAGGGGTGGTGAACACTGAAGCTTTCTTT | CASSIAGVVNTEAFF
TRBJ2-4 | . | TRBV6-4 | . | TGTGCCAGCAGAAACCCCATGGTGGCGGATCTAGCCAAAAACATTCAGTACTTC | CASRNPMVADLAKNIQYF
TRBJ2-7 | . | TRBV9 | . | TGTGCCAGCAGCGTAGCTGGGTCTTCAGGGGACGAGCAGTACTTC | CASSVAGSSGDEQYF
TRBJ2-7 | . | TRBV6-5 | TRBD1 | TGTGCCAGCAGTTACGACAGGGGGCCGCGGAGCGAGCAGTACTTC | CASSYDRGPRSEQYF
TRBJ2-7 | . | TRBV7-9 | TRBD1 | TGTGCCAGTGGGTCTCCGGGACAGGGTGCCGGGCAGTACTTC | CASGSPGQGAGQYF
TRBJ2-5 | . | TRBV27 | TRBD2 | TGTGCCAGCAGTTTATCGATGGGACTAAGGGAAGAGACCCAGTACTTC | CASSLSMGLREETQYF
TRBJ1-2 | . | TRBV5-1 | . | TGCGCCAGCAGCTTGGGGGCAGGAAGCTACTATGGCTACACCTTC | CASSLGAGSYYGYTF
TRBJ2-5 | . | TRBV13 | . | TGTGCCAGCAGCTCTAGGACCCCTAGGGGAACGGAAGAGACCCAGTACTTC | CASSSRTPRGTEETQYF
TRBJ2-3 | . | TRBV5-4 | TRBD2 | TGTGCCAGCAGCTTCCCCGGCGGGAGGGGCACAGATACGCAGTATTTT | CASSFPGGRGTDTQYF
TRBJ2-1 | . | TRBV7-9 | TRBD1 | TGTGCCAGCAGCTTAGCACAGGGGAAAGGGTTGGACCAGTTCTTC | CASSLAQGKGLDQFF
TRBJ2-5 | . | TRBV28 | TRBD2 | TGTGCCAGCAGTAATAGCGGGAGGGCCCTCGGTGAGACCCAGTACTTC | CASSNSGRALGETQYF
TRBJ2-7 | . | TRBV28 | . | TGTGCCAGCAGTCCCCGGTACGAGCAGTACTTC | CASSPRYEQYF
TRBJ2-2 | . | TRBV9 | . | TGTGCCAGCGGGGGGATCGCGAACACCGGGGAGCTGTTTTTT | CASGGIANTGELFF
TRBJ2-3 | . | TRBV15 | TRBD2 | TGTGCCACCAGCAGAGACACGCCGGGACTAGGGTACGCAGATACGCAGTATTTT | CATSRDTPGLGYADTQYF
TRBJ1-2 | . | TRBV30 | TRBD1 | TGTGCCTGCGCTGACAGGGGAAGGAACTATGGCTACACCTTC | CACADRGRNYGYTF
TRBJ1-5 | . | TRBV7-2 | TRBD1 | TGTGCCAGCAGCTCCCGGACAGGGGCAGGCCAGCCCCAGCATTTT | CASSSRTGAGQPQHF
TRBJ1-2 | . | TRBV6-5 | . | TGTGCCAGCAGTTACGGGCAGTTCCAAAACTATGGCTACACCTTC | CASSYGQFQNYGYTF
TRBJ1-4 | . | TRBV2 | . | TGTGCCAGCAGAGGGGCAACTAATGAAAAACTGTTTTTT | CASRGATNEKLFF
TRBJ2-2 | . | TRBV27 | TRBD2 | TGTGCCAGCAGTTTACTAGGGACTAGCCAGGTCGGGGAGCTGTTTTTT | CASSLLGTSQVGELFF